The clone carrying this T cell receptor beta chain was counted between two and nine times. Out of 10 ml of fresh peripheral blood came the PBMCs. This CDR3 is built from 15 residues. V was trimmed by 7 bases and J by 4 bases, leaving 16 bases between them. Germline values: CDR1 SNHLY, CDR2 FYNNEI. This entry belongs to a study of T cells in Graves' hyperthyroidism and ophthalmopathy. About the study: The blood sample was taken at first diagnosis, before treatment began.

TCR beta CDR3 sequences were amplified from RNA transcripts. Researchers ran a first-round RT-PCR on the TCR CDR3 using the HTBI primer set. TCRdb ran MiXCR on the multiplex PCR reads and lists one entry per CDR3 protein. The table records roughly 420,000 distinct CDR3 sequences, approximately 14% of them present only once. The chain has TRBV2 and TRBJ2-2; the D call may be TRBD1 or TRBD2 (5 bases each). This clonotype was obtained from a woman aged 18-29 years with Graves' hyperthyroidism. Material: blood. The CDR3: CASTGLRGGTGELFF. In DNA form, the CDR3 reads TGTGCCAGCACCGGGTTGAGGGGTGGCACCGGGGAGCTGTTTTTT. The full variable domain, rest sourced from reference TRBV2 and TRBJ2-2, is EPEVTQTPSHQVTQMGQEVILRCVPISNHLYFYWYRQILGQKVEFLVSFYNNEISEKSEIFDDQFSVERPDGSNFTLKIRSTKLEDSAMYFCASTGLRGGTGELFFGEGSRLTVL.